The clone carrying this TCR beta chain was counted many times. Its target is not known. The data were taken from a study of T cells in Graves' hyperthyroidism and ophthalmopathy. Amplification of TCR beta CDR3 regions used RNA as the template. TCR CDR3 regions were first amplified by RT-PCR with HTBI primers. A single record per CDR3 protein comes from TCRdb applying MiXCR to the multiplex PCR reads. This table holds 500,000 to 800,000 distinct CDR3 sequences, approximately 14% found once. Diagnosis rested on symptoms, serum thyroxine and TRAb, thyroid ultrasound, and orbital computed tomography. Fresh peripheral blood, approximately 10 ml, yielded the PBMCs. Study conclusions and caveats: The blood repertoire included most of the expanded thyroid clonotypes above 0.001.

The V and J ends lost 0 bases and 4 bases, in that order; junction bases with no gene match: 3. CDR1 and CDR2 (germline): MGHRA, YSYEKL. This CDR3 comprises 16 residues. This chain joins TRBV4-1 and TRBJ2-5; TRBD1 agrees at 12 bases. Sequencing input: blood. The source is a woman aged 45-60 years with Graves' ophthalmopathy. The CDR3 reads CASSQEGQGATETQYF. In DNA, the CDR3 is TGCGCCAGCAGCCAAGAGGGACAGGGGGCCACAGAGACCCAGTACTTC.